This T cell receptor (beta chain) was recorded in a study of T cell responses to AZD1222 COVID-19 vaccine. The CDR3 runs 13 residues. Per the germline V gene, CDR1 is LGHDT and CDR2 is YNNKEL (reference sequence). The germline V and J ends were trimmed by 6 bases and 7 bases, with 15 bases remaining between them. Notes on the study in general: As reported, nearly half of all spike-specific TCRs target variant regions that are unmutated.

Details on this clone: Antigen unknown.

Sequencing used immunoSEQ multiplex PCR; TCRdb keeps in-frame clones, though not all of them. The data contain about 130,000 clones, roughly 94% of them singletons. This chain links TRBV3-1 (or the pseudogene TRBV3-2) with TRBJ1-2, with D possibly matching TRBD1 (6 bases). This clonotype originated in an adult in good health. Specimen: peripheral blood, collected on day 0 of AZD1222 vaccination. DNA of the CDR3: TGTGCCAGCAGTCGAGGGGGGGATTCTGGCTACACCTTC. Translation: CASSRGGDSGYTF.